The rows below give T cell receptor beta chains drawn from one sample of a study of cytomegalovirus exposure and HLA in healthy donors. The table came from immunoSEQ multiplex PCR; TCRdb's copy has only in-frame clones and leaves some out. The data show just under 150,000 clones, with roughly 89% seen just once and less than 5.5% held by the top ten. Sequencing used PBMCs. These receptors were obtained from a man aged 18 to 30 in good health and CMV-seropositive. The CDR3 runs from the conserved cysteine through the conserved F or W. Each record gives: CDR3 protein, clone size, D gene, V gene, J gene. The D gene is left open where the match is weak. Some rows have no size entry. The others give once, few or many, or a class for an expanded clone.

CASSLTEPGNTIYF	-	-	TRBV5-1	TRBJ1-3
CASSQRGTQYF	-	-	TRBV4-1	TRBJ2-3
CASSSGQNYGYTF	-	TRBD1	TRBV27	TRBJ1-2
CASSLASYGYTF	-	-	TRBV7-9	TRBJ1-2
CSGALGSTFYNEQFF	-	-	TRBV29-1	TRBJ2-1
CASSVAEWPSFGYTF	-	-	TRBV9	TRBJ1-2
CASSAGGRGYTF	-	TRBD1	TRBV6-6	TRBJ1-2
CAISPDNNQPQHF	-	-	TRBV10-3	TRBJ1-5
CASSTGLGNTEAFF	-	-	TRBV6-6	TRBJ1-1
CAWSVSTDTQYF	-	-	TRBV30	TRBJ2-3
CASSAGQGAYEQYF	once	TRBD1	TRBV5-1	TRBJ2-7
CASTSPRLAGGRYNEQFF	-	TRBD2	TRBV27	TRBJ2-1
CATSILGGAYEQYF	-	TRBD2	TRBV15	TRBJ2-7
CASSLINGDSYNEQFF	once	-	TRBV11-1	TRBJ2-1
CASSKTSGSDEQFF	-	TRBD2	TRBV5-1	TRBJ2-1
CASTAQGDSPLHF	-	TRBD1	TRBV6-6	TRBJ1-6
CAWRGTGVSPYEQYF	-	TRBD1	TRBV30	TRBJ2-7
CAWSTGGPRGYTF	-	TRBD1	TRBV30	TRBJ1-2
CASSDARDTDTQYF	-	-	TRBV10-1	TRBJ2-3